This TCR beta chain was identified in a study of early T cells in non-severe SARS-CoV-2 infection. Background on the study: Sequenced bulk RNA came from whole blood that was unsorted, and chains were unpaired.

This clonotype has a handful of counts. The antigen is not known. Attached unique molecular identifiers marked individual cDNA molecules. TCRdb re-analysed the 5' RACE reads in MiXCR, keeping a single row per CDR3 protein. This repertoire shows roughly 86,000 distinct CDR3 sequences, 14% to 15% found once; its top ten account for approximately 0.62%. Study outcomes and limitations: VDJdb matching favored anti-spike CD8 responses, missing private and CD4 specificities.

V trimming: 2 bases; J trimming: 4 bases; junction bases outside the gene matches: 8. The CDR3 contains 17 residues. Germline V gene sequence: CDR1 SSHAT, CDR2 FNYEAQ (reference sequence). The clonotype was recovered from an adult who was a healthcare worker with PCR-confirmed SARS-CoV-2 infection or an uninfected control (not recorded which). The chain combines TRBV7-7 with TRBJ2-2, with 9 nucleotides matching TRBD1. The sequenced sample consisted of whole blood. CDR3 DNA sequence: TGTGCCAGCAGCTTATGGGACAGGGATACCCGCACCGGGGAGCTGTTTTTT. Translated, it gives CASSLWDRDTRTGELFF.